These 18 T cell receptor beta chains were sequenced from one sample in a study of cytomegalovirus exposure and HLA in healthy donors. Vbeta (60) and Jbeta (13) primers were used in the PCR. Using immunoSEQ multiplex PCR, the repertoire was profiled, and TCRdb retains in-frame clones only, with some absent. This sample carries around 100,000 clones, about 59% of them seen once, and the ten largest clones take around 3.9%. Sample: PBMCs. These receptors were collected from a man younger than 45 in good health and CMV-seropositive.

The CDR3: CASSSDVRGNFEKLFF. The CDR3 nucleotides read TGTGCCAGCAGTTCCGACGTACGCGGGAATTTTGAAAAACTGTTTTTT. The chain uses TRBV6-5 and TRBJ1-4; D is unresolved. Trimming left V 4 bases short and J 7 bases short, with 19 bases between. From germline, CDR1 is MNHEY and CDR2 SVGAGI. The CDR3 is made up of 16 amino acids.

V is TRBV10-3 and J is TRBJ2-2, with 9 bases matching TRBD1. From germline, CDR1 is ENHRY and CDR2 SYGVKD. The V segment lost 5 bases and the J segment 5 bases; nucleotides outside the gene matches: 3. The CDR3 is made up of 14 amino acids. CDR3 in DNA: TGTGCCATCAGTCGGGACAGGGAAACCGGGGAGCTGTTTTTT. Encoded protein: CAISRDRETGELFF.

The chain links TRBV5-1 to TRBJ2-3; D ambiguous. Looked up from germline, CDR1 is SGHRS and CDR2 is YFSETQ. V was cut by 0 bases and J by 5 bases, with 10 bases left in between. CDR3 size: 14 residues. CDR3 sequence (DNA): TGCGCCAGCAGCTTGGCATCCCCCCAAGATACGCAGTATTTT. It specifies CASSLASPQDTQYF.

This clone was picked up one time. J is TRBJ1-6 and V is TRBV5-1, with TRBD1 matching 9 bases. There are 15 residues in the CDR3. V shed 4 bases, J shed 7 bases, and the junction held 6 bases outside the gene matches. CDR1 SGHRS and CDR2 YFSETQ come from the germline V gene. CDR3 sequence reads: CASSKDRGDNSPLHF. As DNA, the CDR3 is TGCGCCAGCAGCAAGGACAGGGGAGACAATTCACCCCTCCACTTT.

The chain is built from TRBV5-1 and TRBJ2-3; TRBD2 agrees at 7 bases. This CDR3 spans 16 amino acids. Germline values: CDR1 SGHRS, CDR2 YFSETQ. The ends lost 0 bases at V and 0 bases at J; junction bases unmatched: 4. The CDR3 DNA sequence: TGCGCCAGCAGCTTGGCCATGGGGGGGAGCACAGATACGCAGTATTTT. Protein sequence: CASSLAMGGSTDTQYF.

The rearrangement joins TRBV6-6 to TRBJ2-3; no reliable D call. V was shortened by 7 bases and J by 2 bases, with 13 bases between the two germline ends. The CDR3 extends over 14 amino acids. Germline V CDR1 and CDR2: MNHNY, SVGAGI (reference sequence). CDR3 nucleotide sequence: TGTGCCAGCACCCTTCGACTTAACACAGATACGCAGTATTTT. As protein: CASTLRLNTDTQYF.

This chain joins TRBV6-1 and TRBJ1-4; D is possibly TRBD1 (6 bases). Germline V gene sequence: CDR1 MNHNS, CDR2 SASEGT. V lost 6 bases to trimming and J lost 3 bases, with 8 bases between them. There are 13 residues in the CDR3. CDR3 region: CASSQGPNEKLFF. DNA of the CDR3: TGTGCCAGCAGCCAGGGGCCTAATGAAAAACTGTTTTTT.

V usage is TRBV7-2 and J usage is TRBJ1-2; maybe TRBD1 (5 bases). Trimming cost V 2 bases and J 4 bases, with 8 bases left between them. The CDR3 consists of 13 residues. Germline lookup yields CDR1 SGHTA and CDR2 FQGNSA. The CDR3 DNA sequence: TGTGCCAGCAGCTTATCCGACAGCTATGGCTACACCTTC. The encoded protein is CASSLSDSYGYTF.

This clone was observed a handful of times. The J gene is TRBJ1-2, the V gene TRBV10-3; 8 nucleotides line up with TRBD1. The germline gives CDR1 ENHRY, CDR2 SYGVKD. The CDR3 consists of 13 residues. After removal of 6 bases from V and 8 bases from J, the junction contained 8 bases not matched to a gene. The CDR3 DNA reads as TGTGCCATCAGAAATCAGGGGGCGGAGGGCTACACCTTC. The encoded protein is CAIRNQGAEGYTF.

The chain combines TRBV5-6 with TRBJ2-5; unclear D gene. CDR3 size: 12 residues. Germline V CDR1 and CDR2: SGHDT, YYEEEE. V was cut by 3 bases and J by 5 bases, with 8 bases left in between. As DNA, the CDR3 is TGTGCCAGCAGCTCGAGATGGGAGACCCAGTACTTC. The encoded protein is CASSSRWETQYF.

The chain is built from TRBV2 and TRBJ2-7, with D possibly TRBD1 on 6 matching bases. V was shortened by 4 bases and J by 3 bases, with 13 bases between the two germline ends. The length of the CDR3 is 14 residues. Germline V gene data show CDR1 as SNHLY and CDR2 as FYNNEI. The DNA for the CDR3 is TGTGCCAGCAGTGGAAGGGGGAGTATCTACGAGCAGTACTTC. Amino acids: CASSGRGSIYEQYF.

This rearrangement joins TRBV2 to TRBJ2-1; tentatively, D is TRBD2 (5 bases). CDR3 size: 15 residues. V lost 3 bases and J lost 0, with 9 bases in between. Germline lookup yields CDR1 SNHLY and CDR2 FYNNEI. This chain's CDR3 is CASSDDAGSYNEQFF. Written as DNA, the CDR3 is TGTGCCAGCAGTGACGACGCGGGCTCCTACAATGAGCAGTTCTTC. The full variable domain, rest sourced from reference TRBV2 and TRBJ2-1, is EPEVTQTPSHQVTQMGQEVILRCVPISNHLYFYWYRQILGQKVEFLVSFYNNEISEKSEIFDDQFSVERPDGSNFTLKIRSTKLEDSAMYFCASSDDAGSYNEQFFGPGTRLTVL.

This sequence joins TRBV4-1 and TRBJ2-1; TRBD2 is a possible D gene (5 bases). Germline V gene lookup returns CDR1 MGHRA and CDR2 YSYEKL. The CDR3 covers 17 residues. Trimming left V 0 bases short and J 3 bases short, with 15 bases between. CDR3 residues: CASSQDYRTRDYNEQFF. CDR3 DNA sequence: TGCGCCAGCAGCCAAGATTACCGGACTCGCGACTACAATGAGCAGTTCTTC.

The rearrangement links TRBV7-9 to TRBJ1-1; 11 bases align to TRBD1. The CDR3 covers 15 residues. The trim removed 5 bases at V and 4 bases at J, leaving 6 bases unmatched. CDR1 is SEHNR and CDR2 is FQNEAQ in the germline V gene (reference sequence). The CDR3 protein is CASSPDRGLSTEAFF. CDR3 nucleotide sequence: TGTGCCAGCAGCCCGGACAGGGGGCTAAGCACTGAAGCTTTCTTT.

The CDR3 protein is CASSADRGSYEQYF. In DNA form, the CDR3 reads TGTGCCAGCAGTGCCGACAGGGGTTCCTACGAGCAGTACTTC. The chain uses TRBV6-6 and TRBJ2-7; 8 bases align to TRBD1. In germline, CDR1 is MNHNY, CDR2 SVGAGI (reference sequence). The CDR3 contains 14 residues. The ends lost 5 bases at V and 1 base at J; junction bases unmatched: 4.

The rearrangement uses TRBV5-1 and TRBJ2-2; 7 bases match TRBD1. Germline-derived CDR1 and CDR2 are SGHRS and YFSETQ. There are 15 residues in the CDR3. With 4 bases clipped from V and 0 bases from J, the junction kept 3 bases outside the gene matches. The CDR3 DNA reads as TGCGCCAGCAGCCGACAGGGAACGAACACCGGGGAGCTGTTTTTT. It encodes CASSRQGTNTGELFF. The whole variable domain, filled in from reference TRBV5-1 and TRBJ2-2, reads KAGVTQTPRYLIKTRGQQVTLSCSPISGHRSVSWYQQTPGQGLQFLFEYFSETQRNKGNFPGRFSGRQFSNSRSEMNVSTLELGDSALYLCASSRQGTNTGELFFGEGSRLTVL.

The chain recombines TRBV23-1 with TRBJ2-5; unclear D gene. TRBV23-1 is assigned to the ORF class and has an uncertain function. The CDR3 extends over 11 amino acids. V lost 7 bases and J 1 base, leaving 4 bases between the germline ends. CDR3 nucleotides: TGCGCCAGCACCATCCAAGAGACCCAGTACTTC. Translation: CASTIQETQYF.

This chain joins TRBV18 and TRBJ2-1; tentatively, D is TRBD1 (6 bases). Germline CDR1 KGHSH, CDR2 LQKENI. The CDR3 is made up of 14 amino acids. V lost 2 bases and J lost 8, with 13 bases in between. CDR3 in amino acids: CASSPLQGSDEQFF. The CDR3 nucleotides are TGTGCCAGCTCACCATTACAGGGAAGTGATGAGCAGTTCTTC.